The subject of this entry is one TCR beta chain. Its target is unknown. The data originate from a study of T cell responses to AZD1222 COVID-19 vaccine. Clones were sequenced by immunoSEQ multiplex PCR, and TCRdb holds only the in-frame ones, with some missing. The sample comprises about 120,000 clones, over 75% of which are singletons, and more than 5.5% rests with the top ten. Study findings and constraints: Donors were largely white British and mainly female; clonal diversity was possibly underestimated. Dominant at 160-218 and 743-854, vaccine-associated CD4 TCRs also spanned spike. The number of AZD1222 recipients seropositive at baseline was only 6 or 7.

The germline V gene encodes CDR1 SGHDT and CDR2 YYEEEE. The CDR3 runs to 13 residues. V was pared by 1 base and J by 7 bases, with 11 bases between. This chain uses TRBV5-6 with TRBJ1-2; D not resolved. The sequences come from peripheral blood, collected on day 0 of AZD1222 vaccination. The source of this sequence is an adult in good health. CDR3 sequence: CASSLQVRSGYTF. CDR3 DNA sequence: TGTGCCAGCAGCTTGCAGGTACGAAGTGGCTACACCTTC.